This T cell receptor beta chain was retrieved from a study of technical replicates of blood from a few donors. Using immunoSEQ multiplex PCR, the repertoire was profiled, and TCRdb retains in-frame clones only, with some absent. This table has some 80,000 clones, over 85% appearing once. In germline, CDR1 is SGHNT, CDR2 YENEEA. V was clipped by 1 base and J by 7 bases, with 17 bases between them. The CDR3 extends over 15 amino acids. Material: T cells isolated from PBMCs. The sequence derives from a human donor in good health. The J gene is TRBJ2-7, the V gene TRBV11-3; possibly TRBD2 for D (5 bases). The CDR3 loop is CASSLVRAGPGEQYF. The CDR3 DNA reads as TGTGCCAGCAGCTTAGTGAGGGCCGGGCCGGGGGAGCAGTACTTC.